Listed below are T cell receptor beta chains from one sample, sequenced in a study of early stage breast cancer tumors. The protocol was immunoSEQ multiplex PCR, while the TCRdb copy is restricted to in-frame clones and leaves out a portion. The sample holds approximately 50,000 clones, 60% to 85% seen once. Specimen: blood. These receptors all come from a person under 45 with breast cancer. CDR3s include the opening cysteine and the closing phenylalanine or tryptophan. D genes are given only for firm matches. Expanded clones get a size class; other rows say once, few or many, or leave the size out.

j_call: TRBJ2-2
v_call: TRBV9
clone_size: .
d_call: .
cdr3_nt: TGTGCCAGCAGCGACAGGGGCAACGGGCTAGCGGGTCACACCGGGGAGCTGTTTTTT
cdr3_aa: CASSDRGNGLAGHTGELFF

j_call: TRBJ1-5
v_call: TRBV10-3
clone_size: .
d_call: .
cdr3_nt: TGTGCCATCACGGCGGAAGGCAATCAGCCCCAGCATTTT
cdr3_aa: CAITAEGNQPQHF

j_call: TRBJ2-7
v_call: TRBV15
clone_size: .
d_call: TRBD1
cdr3_nt: TGTGCCACCAGCACCGCCGAGGACAGGGAGGTCGACGAGCAGTACTTC
cdr3_aa: CATSTAEDREVDEQYF

j_call: TRBJ1-1
v_call: TRBV2
clone_size: .
d_call: .
cdr3_nt: TGTGCCAGCATTCCCGAGTTTCAGAACACTGAAGCTTTCTTT
cdr3_aa: CASIPEFQNTEAFF

j_call: TRBJ1-1
v_call: TRBV7-9
clone_size: few
d_call: TRBD1
cdr3_nt: TGTGCCAGCAGCCCAAGGACAGGGAACACTGAAGCTTTCTTT
cdr3_aa: CASSPRTGNTEAFF

j_call: TRBJ2-3
v_call: TRBV27
clone_size: .
d_call: .
cdr3_nt: TGTGCCAGCAGTGCAGCTGATACGCAGTATTTT
cdr3_aa: CASSAADTQYF

j_call: TRBJ1-6
v_call: TRBV15
clone_size: .
d_call: .
cdr3_nt: TGTGCCACCAGCAGGGGAGGGTTTAATTCACCCCTCCACTTT
cdr3_aa: CATSRGGFNSPLHF

j_call: TRBJ2-1
v_call: TRBV9
clone_size: .
d_call: .
cdr3_nt: TGTGCCAGCAGCGTAGACCCAGCGAGGAATGAGCAGTTCTTC
cdr3_aa: CASSVDPARNEQFF

j_call: TRBJ1-5
v_call: TRBV30
clone_size: .
d_call: TRBD1
cdr3_nt: TGTGCCTGGAGTGCAACAGGGGTCCAGCCCCAGCATTTT
cdr3_aa: CAWSATGVQPQHF

j_call: TRBJ1-1
v_call: TRBV30
clone_size: .
d_call: .
cdr3_nt: TGTGCCTACAGCTTGAACACTGAAGCTTTCTTT
cdr3_aa: CAYSLNTEAFF

j_call: TRBJ1-2
v_call: TRBV30
clone_size: .
d_call: .
cdr3_nt: TGTGCCTGGAGTGCGCGGACAGCGGACTATGGCTACACCTTC
cdr3_aa: CAWSARTADYGYTF

j_call: TRBJ2-1
v_call: TRBV5-1
clone_size: .
d_call: TRBD2
cdr3_nt: TGCGCCAGCAGCTTGGCCGTGCTAGCGGGAGGAAGCAATGAGCAGTTCTTC
cdr3_aa: CASSLAVLAGGSNEQFF

j_call: TRBJ1-2
v_call: TRBV4-1
clone_size: once
d_call: .
cdr3_nt: TGCGCCAGCAGCCAAGATAGGGCAGCAGCTAACTATGGCTACACCTTC
cdr3_aa: CASSQDRAAANYGYTF

j_call: TRBJ1-1
v_call: TRBV2
clone_size: few
d_call: .
cdr3_nt: TGTGCCAGCAGTGGGTTGGCGAACACTGAAGCTTTCTTT
cdr3_aa: CASSGLANTEAFF

j_call: TRBJ2-1
v_call: TRBV5-1
clone_size: .
d_call: TRBD1
cdr3_nt: TGCGCCAGCAGCTTGGGGGACAGCCACTACAATGAGCAGTTCTTC
cdr3_aa: CASSLGDSHYNEQFF

j_call: TRBJ1-2
v_call: TRBV4-3
clone_size: .
d_call: TRBD1
cdr3_nt: TGCGCCAGCAGCCACGGACAGGACTATGGCTACACCTTC
cdr3_aa: CASSHGQDYGYTF

j_call: TRBJ1-1
v_call: TRBV28
clone_size: .
d_call: TRBD1
cdr3_nt: TGTGCCAGCAGTCATACAGGGGGGAACACTGAAGCTTTCTTT
cdr3_aa: CASSHTGGNTEAFF

j_call: TRBJ2-1
v_call: TRBV6-5
clone_size: .
d_call: .
cdr3_nt: TGTGCCAGCAGTTACTCGAGCTGGGAATCCTACAATGAGCAGTTCTTC
cdr3_aa: CASSYSSWESYNEQFF

j_call: TRBJ2-7
v_call: TRBV25-1
clone_size: .
d_call: .
cdr3_nt: TGTGCCAGCAGGGACTCAGGGGAGCAGTACTTC
cdr3_aa: CASRDSGEQYF

j_call: TRBJ2-7
v_call: TRBV7-2
clone_size: .
d_call: .
cdr3_nt: TGTGCCAGCAGCTTAGTGTTTCTCGACGAGCAGTACTTC
cdr3_aa: CASSLVFLDEQYF

j_call: TRBJ2-7
v_call: TRBV11-2
clone_size: .
d_call: TRBD1
cdr3_nt: TGTGCCAGCAGCTTAGCCCCCGGGACAGGGGACTACGAGCAGTACTTC
cdr3_aa: CASSLAPGTGDYEQYF

j_call: TRBJ1-5
v_call: TRBV6-1
clone_size: .
d_call: .
cdr3_nt: TGTGCCAGCAGCGGCCAAGCGAGCAATCAGCCCCAGCATTTT
cdr3_aa: CASSGQASNQPQHF

j_call: TRBJ2-5
v_call: TRBV29-1
clone_size: .
d_call: .
cdr3_nt: TGCAGCGTTGAGGGTGGAGTTGGGACCCAGTACTTC
cdr3_aa: CSVEGGVGTQYF

j_call: TRBJ1-1
v_call: TRBV9
clone_size: .
d_call: .
cdr3_nt: TGTGCCAGCAGCATCCGAGGGGGTGTGGGCACTGAAGCTTTCTTT
cdr3_aa: CASSIRGGVGTEAFF

j_call: TRBJ2-1
v_call: TRBV10-1
clone_size: .
d_call: .
cdr3_nt: TGCGCCAGCAGTGAGTCGATCAACTACAATGAGCAGTTCTTC
cdr3_aa: CASSESINYNEQFF

j_call: TRBJ1-5
v_call: TRBV4-1
clone_size: .
d_call: .
cdr3_nt: TGCGCCAGCAGCCAAGTACAGGGAGTTCAGCCCCAGCATTTT
cdr3_aa: CASSQVQGVQPQHF

j_call: TRBJ2-1
v_call: TRBV9
clone_size: once
d_call: .
cdr3_nt: TGTGCCAGCAGTTCCGCCGGCAGACACAATGAGCAGTTCTTC
cdr3_aa: CASSSAGRHNEQFF

j_call: TRBJ1-4
v_call: TRBV27
clone_size: .
d_call: TRBD1
cdr3_nt: TGTGCCAGCAGTTTAGGGACAGGGGGACCGGCAACTAATGAAAAACTGTTTTTT
cdr3_aa: CASSLGTGGPATNEKLFF

j_call: TRBJ2-1
v_call: TRBV10-1
clone_size: .
d_call: .
cdr3_nt: TGCGCCAGCAGTGGTTCATATGAGCGGAGCTCCTACAATGAGCAGTTCTTC
cdr3_aa: CASSGSYERSSYNEQFF

j_call: TRBJ2-3
v_call: TRBV14
clone_size: .
d_call: TRBD1
cdr3_nt: TGTGCCAGCAGACTTCGCGCCGCGACAGGGGGCATGCAGTATTTGGAGACTATTACAGATACGCAGTATTTT
cdr3_aa: CASRLRAATGGMQYLETITDTQYF

j_call: TRBJ2-6
v_call: TRBV11-2
clone_size: .
d_call: .
cdr3_nt: TGTGCCAGCAACTCGCACTCTGGGGCCAACGTCCTGACTTTC
cdr3_aa: CASNSHSGANVLTF

j_call: TRBJ1-1
v_call: TRBV6-4
clone_size: .
d_call: .
cdr3_nt: TGTGCCAGCAGTGATGGGGAGAACACTGAAGCTTTCTTT
cdr3_aa: CASSDGENTEAFF

j_call: TRBJ2-7
v_call: TRBV2
clone_size: once
d_call: .
cdr3_nt: TGTGCCAGCATCAAGGGGCGGGATCGCTACGAGCAGTACTTC
cdr3_aa: CASIKGRDRYEQYF

j_call: TRBJ2-2
v_call: TRBV27
clone_size: few
d_call: .
cdr3_nt: TGTGCCGGAGGTATAGCGAACACCGGGGAGCTGTTTTTT
cdr3_aa: CAGGIANTGELFF

j_call: TRBJ2-1
v_call: TRBV7-3
clone_size: few
d_call: TRBD2
cdr3_nt: TGTGCCAGCAGCTCCCGTCAGCGGGAGGCAGACAATGAGCAGTTCTTC
cdr3_aa: CASSSRQREADNEQFF

j_call: TRBJ1-6
v_call: TRBV5-6
clone_size: .
d_call: .
cdr3_nt: TGTGCCAGCAGCTTTCAGGTCGGCGGGGGTTCACCCCTCCACTTT
cdr3_aa: CASSFQVGGGSPLHF

j_call: TRBJ2-7
v_call: TRBV5-1
clone_size: .
d_call: TRBD2
cdr3_nt: TGCGCCAGCAGTCTGAGCGGGAATCGGGCCTACGAGCAGTACTTC
cdr3_aa: CASSLSGNRAYEQYF

j_call: TRBJ2-1
v_call: TRBV9
clone_size: .
d_call: TRBD2
cdr3_nt: TGTGCCAGCAGCGTATATGGTAGCGGGAGGGAGTACTACAATGAGCAGTTCTTC
cdr3_aa: CASSVYGSGREYYNEQFF

j_call: TRBJ2-1
v_call: TRBV5-8
clone_size: .
d_call: .
cdr3_nt: TGTGCCAGCAGCTTGGCGCGGGGGCGGACCTACAATGAGCAGTTCTTC
cdr3_aa: CASSLARGRTYNEQFF

j_call: TRBJ2-3
v_call: TRBV2
clone_size: .
d_call: TRBD2
cdr3_nt: TGTGCCAGCAGCGCACTAGCGGGAGGAAAAGATACGCAGTATTTT
cdr3_aa: CASSALAGGKDTQYF

j_call: TRBJ2-4
v_call: TRBV10-3
clone_size: .
d_call: .
cdr3_nt: TGTGCCATCAGGGAGGACAGTACCAAAAACATTCAGTACTTC
cdr3_aa: CAIREDSTKNIQYF

j_call: TRBJ2-7
v_call: TRBV11-2
clone_size: .
d_call: TRBD2
cdr3_nt: TGTGCCAGCAGCTTAGGAGGACTAGCGGGAAGATACGAGCAGTACTTC
cdr3_aa: CASSLGGLAGRYEQYF